A selection of T cell receptor beta chains follows, all from one sample in a study of spatial heterogeneity in lung cancer. MiXCR, applied by TCRdb to the 5' RACE reads, yields one record per CDR3 protein. The sample carries around 1,700 distinct CDR3 sequences, around 20% recorded once. This sample comprised lung tumor tissue, obtained at surgery. These receptors originate from a male donor with early-stage non-small cell lung cancer. Both conserved end residues are part of each CDR3. D genes are given only for firm matches. Expanded clones get a size class; other rows say once, few or many, or leave the size out.

>.|TRBJ2-5|.|TRBV7-7
CASSLGTQPETQYF
TGTGCTAGCAGCTTAGGTACACAGCCGGAGACCCAGTACTTC
>.|TRBJ2-7|.|TRBV19
CASAEQGSYEQYF
TGTGCCAGTGCCGAGCAGGGGTCCTACGAGCAGTACTTC
>large|TRBJ2-4|TRBD2|TRBV2
CASSVAGGNIQYF
TGTGCCAGCAGTGTGGCGGGAGGGAACATTCAGTACTTC
>.|TRBJ2-7|TRBD2|TRBV7-8
CASSRGGGAGGYEQYF
TGTGCCAGCAGCAGAGGAGGAGGTGCGGGAGGCTACGAGCAGTACTTC
>medium-sized|TRBJ2-6|TRBD1|TRBV5-1
CASSLKQGALSGANVLTF
TGCGCCAGCAGCTTGAAACAGGGGGCCCTCTCTGGGGCCAACGTCCTGACTTTC
>medium-sized|TRBJ2-5|TRBD1|TRBV28
CASSLKGQGRQTQYF
TGTGCCAGCAGTTTAAAGGGACAGGGGAGGCAGACCCAGTACTTC
>.|TRBJ2-3|TRBD2|TRBV6-4
CASSSGSTDTQYF
TGTGCCAGCAGTAGCGGGAGTACAGATACGCAGTATTTT
>medium-sized|TRBJ2-7|TRBD2|TRBV10-3
CAIGGRPGLAGNAYEQYF
TGTGCCATCGGGGGACGGCCTGGACTAGCGGGTAACGCCTACGAGCAGTACTTC
>medium-sized|TRBJ2-5|TRBD1|TRBV3-1
CASSQDPPGTGTQETQYF
TGTGCCAGCAGCCAAGATCCACCCGGGACAGGGACCCAAGAGACCCAGTACTTC
>medium-sized|TRBJ1-3|TRBD1|TRBV28
CASSLPRGQVSGNTIYF
TGTGCCAGCAGTTTACCCCGGGGACAGGTCTCTGGAAACACCATATATTTT
>.|TRBJ1-5|.|TRBV5-5
CASSITPTELHF
TGTGCCAGCAGCATTACGCCCACAGAGTTGCATTTT
>.|TRBJ2-4|TRBD2|TRBV30
CAWTSGVGKNIQYF
TGTGCTTGGACTAGCGGGGTAGGGAAGAACATTCAGTACTTC
>medium-sized|TRBJ1-5|.|TRBV28
CASSFKTGGQPQHF
TGTGCCAGCAGTTTCAAGACCGGAGGTCAGCCCCAGCATTTT
>.|TRBJ1-2|.|TRBV12-3/TRBV12-4
CASSSNSYGYTF
TGTGCCAGCAGTTCAAACTCCTATGGCTACACCTTC
>.|TRBJ2-7|TRBD2|TRBV10-3
CAISEELAGGGYEQYF
TGTGCCATCAGTGAGGAACTAGCGGGAGGGGGCTACGAGCAGTACTTC
>.|TRBJ1-1|TRBD1|TRBV12-3/TRBV12-4
CASRYKWDRGTEAFF
TGTGCCAGCAGATACAAATGGGACAGGGGCACTGAAGCTTTCTTT
>.|TRBJ2-5|TRBD2|TRBV20-1
CSARTGTSIETQYF
TGCAGTGCTAGAACCGGGACTAGCATAGAGACCCAGTACTTC
>medium-sized|TRBJ2-3|.|TRBV6-5
CASSYSGQSTDTQYF
TGTGCCAGCAGTTACTCGGGGCAAAGCACAGATACGCAGTATTTT
>.|TRBJ2-1|.|TRBV11-3
CASKFTGAHNEQFF
TGTGCCAGCAAGTTTACCGGCGCACACAATGAGCAGTTCTTC
>medium-sized|TRBJ2-5|TRBD2|TRBV5-1
CASSSSLAGGQETQYF
TGCGCCAGCAGCTCGTCACTAGCGGGGGGACAAGAGACCCAGTACTTC
>.|TRBJ1-6|.|TRBV6-2/TRBV6-3
CASKPTGTNSPLHF
TGTGCCAGCAAACCGACCGGAACTAATTCACCCCTCCACTTT
>medium-sized|TRBJ2-3|.|TRBV7-2
CASSLSPPDTQYF
TGTGCCAGCAGCCTCTCTCCCCCAGATACGCAGTATTTT
>.|TRBJ2-5|TRBD2|TRBV29-1
CSVAGTYQETQYF
TGCAGTGTAGCGGGGACCTACCAAGAGACCCAGTACTTC
>.|TRBJ2-7|TRBD2|TRBV30
CAWSPGTTAYEQYF
TGTGCCTGGAGTCCCGGGACTACCGCCTACGAGCAGTACTTC
>medium-sized|TRBJ1-1|TRBD1|TRBV28
CASGDSSMNTEAFF
TGTGCCAGCGGGGACAGTTCCATGAACACTGAAGCTTTCTTT
>.|TRBJ1-2|.|TRBV6-2/TRBV6-3
CASSYIRDNYGYTF
TGTGCCAGCAGTTATATACGGGATAACTATGGCTACACCTTC
>medium-sized|TRBJ1-5|.|TRBV2
CASSESGDNQPQHF
TGTGCCAGCAGTGAATCAGGAGACAATCAGCCCCAGCATTTT
>large|TRBJ2-3|.|TRBV10-3
CATRLGTSTDTQYF
TGTGCCACTCGACTAGGAACTAGCACAGATACGCAGTATTTT
>medium-sized|TRBJ2-5|.|TRBV5-1
CASSLSGAIIETQYF
TGCGCCAGCAGCTTATCGGGGGCGATTATAGAGACCCAGTACTTC
>medium-sized|TRBJ2-2|.|TRBV27
CASSLHPANTGELFF
TGTGCCAGCAGTCTCCATCCCGCGAACACCGGGGAGCTGTTTTTT
>medium-sized|TRBJ1-2|.|TRBV29-1
CSVEPRDFEVYGYTF
TGCAGCGTTGAGCCCCGGGACTTCGAGGTCTATGGCTACACCTTC
>large|TRBJ2-3|.|TRBV10-3
CAISESQGIGTDTQYF
TGTGCCATCAGTGAGTCGCAGGGGATTGGCACAGATACGCAGTATTTT
>medium-sized|TRBJ1-1|.|TRBV5-1
CASSLERIGHTEAFF
TGCGCCAGCAGCTTGGAAAGGATAGGTCACACTGAAGCTTTCTTT
>.|TRBJ1-2|.|TRBV27
CASAPGRSYGYTF
TGTGCCAGCGCACCCGGACGGTCATATGGCTACACCTTC
>medium-sized|TRBJ2-5|.|TRBV13
CASSFGEPGGVETQYF
TGTGCCAGCAGCTTTGGGGAGCCCGGCGGTGTAGAGACCCAGTACTTC
>medium-sized|TRBJ2-7|.|TRBV15
CATSRGERDEQYF
TGTGCCACCAGCAGAGGGGAACGGGACGAGCAGTACTTC
>medium-sized|TRBJ1-2|.|TRBV10-2
CASSELDGPGANYGYTF
TGCGCCAGCAGTGAGTTGGATGGCCCGGGAGCTAACTATGGCTACACCTTC
>medium-sized|TRBJ2-1|.|TRBV7-2
CASSWMVGQPANEQFF
TGTGCCAGCAGCTGGATGGTAGGACAGCCGGCCAATGAGCAGTTCTTC
>once|TRBJ1-1|.|TRBV7-3
CASSLLGGLNTEDFF
TGTGCCAGCAGCCTCCTTGGGGGACTGAACACTGAAGATTTCTTT
>few|TRBJ2-4|TRBD1|TRBV12-3/TRBV12-4
CASSGDRGSKNIQYF
TGTGCCAGCAGTGGAGACAGGGGGAGCAAAAACATTCAGTACTTC
>medium-sized|TRBJ2-7|TRBD2|TRBV27
CASSSIPGLATGEQYF
TGTGCCAGCAGTTCGATCCCCGGACTAGCGACCGGCGAGCAGTACTTC
>medium-sized|TRBJ1-2|TRBD1|TRBV11-1
CASSHDRDYGYTF
TGTGCCAGCAGCCACGACAGGGATTATGGCTACACCTTC